This TCR beta chain was documented in a study of blood T cells in healthy people across ages. Trimming cost V 5 bases and J 0 bases; bases outside gene matches: 7. The germline gives CDR1 SEHNR, CDR2 FQNEAQ (reference sequence). The CDR3 extends over 18 amino acids. Healthy Caucasian individuals from Russia aged roughly 6 to 90 served as donors. Together with a sample-barcoded 5' primer, a J-beta primer mix was included in a second PCR lasting roughly 6 to 12 cycles. Through a template-switch adaptor with 12 random nucleotides, each cDNA molecule received a tag. TCRdb re-called the 5' RACE reads with MiXCR, one entry per CDR3 protein. There are about 750,000 distinct CDR3 sequences in the sample; about 53% occur only once, and 40% to 50% lies in the top ten.

Source material: blood. The chain couples TRBV7-9 to TRBJ2-6; TRBD2 matches at 10 bases. This clonotype was sampled from an elderly man in good health. DNA of the CDR3: TGTGCCAGCAGCGGCACTAGCGGGGATATCTCTGGGGCCAACGTCCTGACTTTC. Translating gives CASSGTSGDISGANVLTF.